This entry features one T cell receptor (beta chain) sequence. Its antigen is not known. This record belongs to a study of PD-1 blockade in classical Hodgkin lymphoma. Study-wide results and limits: Newly diagnosed patients had baseline TCR diversity that was reportedly lower than that of healthy donors.

Relapse after autologous stem cell transplantation occurred in every patient, and brentuximab vedotin exposure varied. Purified CD4+ T cells were obtained from thawed PBMCs through magnetic negative selection. The CDR3 totals 16 residues. After removal of 1 base from V and 7 bases from J, the junction contained 8 bases not matched to a gene. The germline V gene has CDR1 SGHDN and CDR2 FVKESK. Profiled with immunoSEQ multiplex PCR; TCRdb holds only in-frame clones, not every one. The table includes several thousand clones, about 78% detected once. The sequence was collected from a human donor with classical Hodgkin lymphoma. This specimen was CD4+ T cells from blood, taken at baseline. This chain joins TRBV14 and TRBJ2-2, with 8 bases matching TRBD1. For the CDR3, the DNA is TGTGCCAGCAGCCAAGGGACAGGGAGAGGGAGCGGGGAGCTGTTTTTT. Translated, it gives CASSQGTGRGSGELFF. Full variable domain (remainder filled in from reference TRBV14 and TRBJ2-2): EAGVTQFPSHSVIEKGQTVTLRCDPISGHDNLYWYRRVMGKEIKFLLHFVKESKQDESGMPNNRFLAERTGGTYSTLKVQPAELEDSGVYFCASSQGTGRGSGELFFGEGSRLTVL.